The 11 T cell receptor beta chains below were found in one sample sequenced in a study of blood T cell repertoires in COVID-19. The assay was immunoSEQ multiplex PCR, and TCRdb's table has in-frame clones only and misses some. The sample gives approximately 270,000 clones, just under 85% of which show up once; 8.9% is in the top ten. The specimen was peripheral blood. The receptors here all came from an elderly man with acute or convalescent COVID-19.

J is TRBJ2-3 and V is TRBV24-1; D perhaps matches TRBD1 (6 bases). The CDR3 length is 17 residues. Germline V CDR1 and CDR2: KGHDR, SFDVKD. V was cut by 0 bases and J by 0 bases, with 12 bases left in between. The CDR3 sequence is CATSDLPRGQSTDTQYF. CDR3 nucleotide sequence: TGTGCCACCAGTGATTTGCCACGGGGACAAAGCACAGATACGCAGTATTTT.

J is TRBJ2-5 and V is TRBV18; D possibly corresponds to TRBD1 (6 bases). Germline loops: CDR1 KGHSH, CDR2 LQKENI. The CDR3 has 15 residues. Trimming stripped 4 bases from V and 2 bases from J, with 14 bases between. CDR3 loop: CASSLPGTQQETQYF. The DNA of the CDR3 is TGTGCCAGCTCACTTCCCGGGACACAGCAAGAGACCCAGTACTTC.

The chain joins TRBV2 to TRBJ1-5; TRBD1 matches at 8 bases. Unmatched junction bases numbered 9, after V lost 8 bases and J lost 6 bases. There are 14 residues in the CDR3. Per the germline V gene, CDR1 is SNHLY and CDR2 is FYNNEI. CDR3 region: CASRPTGVGQPQHF. The CDR3 DNA follows: TGTGCCAGCCGACCGACAGGGGTGGGTCAGCCCCAGCATTTT.

The chain joins TRBV9 to TRBJ1-6; the D gene is possibly TRBD1 (6 bases). Deletions cut 3 bases from V and 3 bases from J, with 13 bases between. Germline V gene lookup returns CDR1 SGDLS and CDR2 YYNGEE. This CDR3 has 16 amino acids. Written as DNA, the CDR3 is TGTGCCAGCAGCGGGGACAACCCCATCTATAATTCACCCCTCCACTTT. Translated, it gives CASSGDNPIYNSPLHF.

The rearrangement uses TRBV2 and TRBJ2-7; D is unclear. The CDR3 spans 16 residues. V was trimmed by 2 bases and J by 1 base, leaving 15 bases between them. Germline CDR1 is SNHLY and CDR2 is FYNNEI. The CDR3: CASSEQALRFSYEQYF. The CDR3 nucleotides read TGTGCCAGCAGTGAACAAGCGCTTAGATTTTCCTACGAGCAGTACTTC.

This clone was seen just once. This chain joins TRBV7-9 and TRBJ1-1, with TRBD1 matching over 8 bases. In germline, CDR1 is SEHNR, CDR2 FQNEAQ (reference sequence). The CDR3 loop spans 12 amino acids. J was trimmed by 11 bases and V by 6 bases; bases with no gene match: 8. The CDR3 DNA reads TGTGCCAGCAGTTTGGACAGGGTAGACGCTTTCTTT. Amino acid sequence: CASSLDRVDAFF.

This clone was seen many times. The genes are TRBV20-1 and TRBJ1-2; TRBD1 aligns across 9 bases. The ends lost 3 bases at V and 4 bases at J; junction bases unmatched: 6. CDR3 length: 14 residues. CDR1 and CDR2 from the germline V gene are DFQATT and SNEGSKA (reference sequence). The CDR3 DNA reads as TGCAGTGCTAGTGCCGGGACAGGGTTCTATGGCTACACCTTC. Translating it yields CSASAGTGFYGYTF.

This clone has just a few counts. The genes are TRBV5-8 and TRBJ2-5, with 7 bases identical to TRBD2. CDR1 is SGHTS, CDR2 YDEGEE, per germline. The CDR3 is 15 amino acids. The trim removed 0 bases at V and 2 bases at J, leaving 4 bases unmatched. CDR3 loop: CASSLATSPQETQYF. The DNA for the CDR3 is TGTGCCAGCAGCTTGGCGACTAGCCCACAAGAGACCCAGTACTTC.

This chain joins TRBV28 and TRBJ1-5; D remains ambiguous. CDR1 MDHEN and CDR2 SYDVKM come from the germline V gene. The V end was cut by 2 bases, the J end by 3 bases, with 5 bases between. The CDR3 is 13 residues long. The DNA of the CDR3 is TGTGCCAGCAGTTTAGGCTTCAATCAGCCCCAGCATTTT. This sequence encodes CASSLGFNQPQHF.

This clone occurred once. The chain uses TRBV9 and TRBJ2-5, with a tentative D call TRBD2 (5 bases). The CDR3 covers 16 residues. From germline, CDR1 is SGDLS and CDR2 YYNGEE. V lost 3 bases and J 0 bases, leaving 15 bases between the germline ends. Here the CDR3 reads CASSDPMGANQETQYF. In nucleotides, the CDR3 is TGTGCCAGCAGCGACCCGATGGGAGCGAACCAAGAGACCCAGTACTTC.

This chain connects TRBV6-5 to TRBJ1-6; 11 bases align to TRBD1. The CDR3 is made up of 16 amino acids. CDR1 is MNHEY and CDR2 is SVGAGI in the germline V gene. Trimming at V came to 0 bases and at J to 6 bases, leaving 1 base not matched to a gene. The CDR3: CASSYSGTGGNSPLHF. For the CDR3, the DNA is TGTGCCAGCAGTTACTCGGGGACAGGGGGTAATTCACCCCTCCACTTT.